This T cell receptor beta chain was found in a study of blood T cell repertoires in COVID-19. Study details: The origin of the acute and convalescent COVID-19 samples was the United States, Italy and Spain. Sample material is recorded as cDNA or gDNA derived from T cells, B-cell-depleted T cells, or PBMCs.

Everyone who took part was roughly 18 to 90 years old, and they came from roughly 25 US areas. The data were produced by immunoSEQ multiplex PCR, yet TCRdb's version contains in-frame clones alone and is incomplete. Counted here are over 200,000 clones, roughly nine tenths occurring once; the ten biggest clones make up 1.2%. V lost 10 bases and J 5 bases, leaving 8 bases between the germline ends. Per germline, CDR1 MNHEY and CDR2 SVGAGI. CDR3 length: 10 residues. This clone was picked up a small number of times. The sequence came from a human donor in a cohort exposed to, infected with or recovered from COVID-19 (not recorded which). The donor label of this sample is uncertain. Source material: PBMCs or T cells enriched from blood (not recorded which). The rearrangement joins TRBV6-5 to TRBJ1-1; D not resolved. The CDR3 loop reads CAIRETEAFF. CDR3 DNA: TGTGCCATCCGGGAGACTGAAGCTTTCTTT.